This T cell receptor (beta chain) stems from a study of T cells in tumors and immune-related adverse events (dated by TCRdb to the early 2020s). The TCR beta locus was amplified and sequenced using the immunoSEQ assay, from which bulk TCR Vbeta CDR3 data were obtained. The original methods were these. Non-productive CDR3s, sequences shorter than 7 amino acids, and those not starting with C or ending with F/W were excluded. Analysis was limited to specimens with at least 1000 reads, and clonotypes were defined at the amino acid level. To compute clonality, Pielou's evenness was subtracted from 1. Library sizes were equalized by abundance-weighted random subsampling with replacement, which was repeated 100 times so that 95% confidence intervals could be reported. Repertoire overlap was quantified using the Morisita overlap index, and the top 40 clones per specimen were examined for overlap with the irAE. TCRdb obtained this table from immuneACCESS and retained in-frame rearrangements with V and J assigned. These tables miss some clones; where compared with another copy, unresolved V genes account for less than half of the shortfall, and the remainder is unexplained. Clone size and V and J calls were adopted from that table, with D and trimming inferred from the DNA. This sample gives about 24,000 clones in total; about 89% of them show up just once. The ten largest make up about 1.4% of the sample.

Sequences SGHAT (CDR1) and FQNNGV (CDR2) are obtained from the germline V gene. Deletion took 7 bases off V and 4 bases off J, with a span of 13 bases between the germline ends. There are 13 amino acids in the CDR3, from cysteine to phenylalanine inclusive. Only the CDR3 DNA is retained, 39 bases long and in frame from the first base. The sample's treatment or condition, from its label and the paper: nivolumab (PD-1 blockade) given before sampling. The DNeasy Blood and Tissue Kit was used to extract DNA from formalin-fixed paraffin-embedded specimens. Concerning this clone: The antigen it recognizes is unknown. Base qualities are not provided; no much larger clone lies one nucleotide away.

Sample: lymph node tissue, taken from a patient treated with anti-PD-1 therapy. The source is a female donor with metastatic renal cell carcinoma. The chain couples TRBV11-2 to TRBJ1-2; the D segment cannot be called with confidence. The CDR3 corresponds to CASTPAPRYGYTF. The DNA is as follows: TGTGCCAGCACCCCCGCCCCTCGCTATGGCTACACCTTC.